This T cell receptor (beta chain) was obtained from a study of Graves' ophthalmopathy and Graves' hyperthyroidism. The study's findings and limits: Detected in blood as well were most expanded thyroid clonotypes with frequency above 0.001.

Scientists amplified the TCR beta CDR3 regions from RNA transcripts. First-round RT-PCR used HTBI primers; second-round multiplex PCR followed. MiXCR was run by TCRdb on the multiplex PCR reads, yielding one entry per CDR3 protein. Altogether 620,000 or so distinct CDR3 sequences are present, 20% to 25% being singletons, with the ten largest covering 7.1%. The table lists this clonotype with many counts. What it binds is not known. This receptor was taken from a young woman with stable Graves' hyperthyroidism. Some clones in this sample may be carry-over from other donors' samples. The material sequenced was peripheral blood.

This CDR3 is CASSVVWNSPLHF. For the CDR3, the DNA is TGTGCCAGCAGCGTAGTCTGGAATTCACCCCTCCACTTT. V is TRBV9 and J is TRBJ1-6; D unresolved. The CDR3 extends over 13 amino acids. CDR1 SGDLS and CDR2 YYNGEE come from the germline V gene. The V gene lost 0 bases and the J gene lost 7 bases, with 5 bases spanning the gap.